The TCR beta chain under discussion was sequenced for a study of T-cell reconstitution after alpha-beta-depleted transplantation in children. A few counts support this clonotype. A TCRbeta library incorporating unique molecular identifiers was prepared. Using its own MiXCR run on the PCR reads, TCRdb lists one record per CDR3 protein. The sample yields about 400,000 distinct CDR3 sequences, just over 20% seen once. Germline V CDR1 and CDR2: LNHNV, YYDKDF (reference sequence). V was shortened by 0 bases and J by 6 bases, with 15 bases between the two germline ends. The length of the CDR3 is 15 residues.

This TCR derives from a human donor who donated a stem cell graft to a child with acute myeloid leukemia. The J gene is TRBJ2-7, the V gene TRBV15; D is perhaps TRBD2 (6 bases). The sequencing used PBMCs from the stem cell graft donor, collected from the stem cell graft. CDR3 loop: CATSRDQVEGREQYF. DNA for the CDR3: TGTGCCACCAGCAGAGATCAGGTGGAGGGGCGCGAGCAGTACTTC. Full variable domain (rest looked up from reference TRBV15 and TRBJ2-7): DAMVIQNPRYQVTQFGKPVTLSCSQTLNHNVMYWYQQKSSQAPKLLFHYYDKDFNNEADTPDNFQSRRPNTSFCFLDIRSPGLGDTAMYLCATSRDQVEGREQYFGPGTRLTVT.